This is a list of T cell receptor beta chains from one sample in a study of blood T cell repertoires in COVID-19. TCRdb's copy holds only in-frame clones and misses some; the assay was immunoSEQ multiplex PCR. The sample has 150,000 or so clones, roughly four fifths seen once. Sequenced sample: peripheral blood. The receptors come from a man between 60 and 70 years old with active or convalescent COVID-19. CDR3s include the opening cysteine and the closing phenylalanine or tryptophan. The D gene is left open where the match is weak. Some rows mark clone size as missing; the rest say once, few, many or name a class of expanded clone.

V gene: TRBV5-1
clone size: NA
J gene: TRBJ2-5
D gene: NA
CDR3 protein: CASSHSGDQETQYF
CDR3 DNA: TGCGCCAGCTCCCATTCAGGGGACCAAGAGACCCAGTACTTC

V gene: TRBV28
clone size: NA
J gene: TRBJ2-1
D gene: NA
CDR3 protein: CASRPGGTSSYNEQFF
CDR3 DNA: TGTGCCAGCAGGCCGGGCGGGACCAGCTCCTACAATGAGCAGTTCTTC

V gene: TRBV28
clone size: NA
J gene: TRBJ2-1
D gene: TRBD2
CDR3 protein: CASSLYGLAGNNEQFF
CDR3 DNA: TGTGCCAGCAGTTTATACGGACTAGCGGGAAACAATGAGCAGTTCTTC

V gene: TRBV5-4
clone size: once
J gene: TRBJ1-1
D gene: NA
CDR3 protein: CASSARVNQLNTEAFF
CDR3 DNA: TGTGCCAGCAGCGCCAGGGTGAATCAACTGAACACTGAAGCTTTCTTT

V gene: TRBV5-6
clone size: NA
J gene: TRBJ1-2
D gene: NA
CDR3 protein: CASSTPGGGTIYGYTF
CDR3 DNA: TGTGCCAGCAGCACACCGGGTGGAGGGACTATCTATGGCTACACCTTC

V gene: TRBV5-1
clone size: NA
J gene: TRBJ2-3
D gene: TRBD1
CDR3 protein: CASSLVRGSGTGSTDTQYF
CDR3 DNA: TGCGCCAGCAGCTTGGTAAGAGGGTCAGGGACAGGATCTACAGATACGCAGTATTTT

V gene: TRBV19
clone size: NA
J gene: TRBJ2-7
D gene: TRBD2
CDR3 protein: CASREGLAASYEQYF
CDR3 DNA: TGTGCCAGTAGAGAGGGACTAGCGGCCTCCTACGAGCAGTACTTC

V gene: TRBV6-5
clone size: NA
J gene: TRBJ2-2
D gene: TRBD1
CDR3 protein: CASSRQGNTGELFF
CDR3 DNA: TGTGCCAGCAGCAGACAGGGCAACACCGGGGAGCTGTTTTTT

V gene: TRBV27
clone size: NA
J gene: TRBJ2-1
D gene: TRBD2
CDR3 protein: CASSFRQREGPSSYNEQFF
CDR3 DNA: TGTGCCAGCAGTTTTCGCCAGCGGGAGGGTCCTAGCTCCTACAATGAGCAGTTCTTC

V gene: TRBV5-1
clone size: once
J gene: TRBJ1-1
D gene: NA
CDR3 protein: CASSLAGGVNTEAFF
CDR3 DNA: TGCGCCAGCAGCTTGGCCGGGGGTGTGAACACTGAAGCTTTCTTT

V gene: TRBV6-5
clone size: few
J gene: TRBJ2-2
D gene: TRBD1
CDR3 protein: CASSPRDSHTGELFF
CDR3 DNA: TGTGCCAGCAGCCCCCGGGACAGCCACACCGGGGAGCTGTTTTTT

V gene: TRBV18
clone size: NA
J gene: TRBJ1-2
D gene: TRBD1
CDR3 protein: CASSPGQDSRVTF
CDR3 DNA: TGTGCCAGCTCACCGGGACAGGACAGTCGGGTTACCTTC

V gene: TRBV28
clone size: NA
J gene: TRBJ1-4
D gene: NA
CDR3 protein: CASSAPGSTNEKLFF
CDR3 DNA: TGTGCCAGCAGCGCTCCAGGGTCAACTAATGAAAAACTGTTTTTT

V gene: TRBV19
clone size: few
J gene: TRBJ2-7
D gene: TRBD1
CDR3 protein: CASSPGQGPYEQYF
CDR3 DNA: TGTGCCAGTAGTCCGGGACAGGGACCCTACGAGCAGTACTTC

V gene: TRBV29-1
clone size: once
J gene: TRBJ2-2
D gene: NA
CDR3 protein: CSQGELFF
CDR3 DNA: TGCAGTCAAGGGGAGCTGTTTTTT

V gene: TRBV7-9
clone size: NA
J gene: TRBJ2-7
D gene: NA
CDR3 protein: CAIGGAHPVEQYF
CDR3 DNA: TGTGCCATAGGGGGAGCGCATCCAGTCGAGCAGTACTTC

V gene: TRBV4-1
clone size: once
J gene: TRBJ2-5
D gene: TRBD2
CDR3 protein: CASSQDGGFQETQYF
CDR3 DNA: TGCGCCAGCAGCCAAGACGGGGGGTTCCAAGAGACCCAGTACTTC

V gene: TRBV18
clone size: NA
J gene: TRBJ1-4
D gene: NA
CDR3 protein: CASSPAGSESEKLFF
CDR3 DNA: TGTGCCAGCTCACCGGCGGGATCCGAGAGTGAAAAACTGTTTTTT

V gene: TRBV29-1
clone size: once
J gene: TRBJ2-1
D gene: NA
CDR3 protein: CSGGAGGISYNEQFF
CDR3 DNA: TGCAGCGGGGGGGCCGGCGGGATATCCTACAATGAGCAGTTCTTC

V gene: TRBV9
clone size: NA
J gene: TRBJ2-2
D gene: TRBD2
CDR3 protein: CASSVFTSGGHGELFF
CDR3 DNA: TGTGCCAGCAGCGTTTTCACTAGCGGGGGTCACGGGGAGCTGTTTTTT

V gene: TRBV11-2
clone size: NA
J gene: TRBJ2-5
D gene: TRBD2
CDR3 protein: CASSIGTSQPQETQYF
CDR3 DNA: TGTGCCAGCAGCATCGGGACTAGCCAACCACAAGAGACCCAGTACTTC

V gene: TRBV19
clone size: NA
J gene: TRBJ1-4
D gene: TRBD1
CDR3 protein: CASSGTVKNEKLFF
CDR3 DNA: TGTGCCAGTAGCGGGACAGTCAAAAATGAAAAACTGTTTTTT

V gene: TRBV18
clone size: NA
J gene: TRBJ1-5
D gene: TRBD1
CDR3 protein: CASSDGTGTNQPQHF
CDR3 DNA: TGTGCCAGCTCAGACGGGACAGGGACCAATCAGCCCCAGCATTTT

V gene: TRBV3-1/TRBV3-2
clone size: NA
J gene: TRBJ2-3
D gene: TRBD1
CDR3 protein: CASSLGTGADTQYF
CDR3 DNA: TGTGCCAGCAGCCTGGGGACAGGGGCAGATACGCAGTATTTT

V gene: TRBV28
clone size: NA
J gene: TRBJ1-2
D gene: NA
CDR3 protein: CASRAGLYGYTF
CDR3 DNA: TGTGCCAGCAGGGCAGGCCTCTATGGCTACACCTTC

V gene: TRBV2
clone size: NA
J gene: TRBJ1-5
D gene: NA
CDR3 protein: CASSVGGQGNQPQHF
CDR3 DNA: TGTGCCAGCAGTGTGGGGGGGCAAGGCAATCAGCCCCAGCATTTT

V gene: TRBV10-3
clone size: few
J gene: TRBJ1-2
D gene: NA
CDR3 protein: CAISDRALGYTF
CDR3 DNA: TGTGCCATCAGTGACAGGGCCCTAGGCTACACCTTC

V gene: TRBV5-1
clone size: NA
J gene: TRBJ1-2
D gene: NA
CDR3 protein: CASSSSGGGNYGYTF
CDR3 DNA: TGCGCCAGCAGTTCCTCCGGGGGGGGGAACTATGGCTACACCTTC

V gene: TRBV5-1
clone size: NA
J gene: TRBJ1-2
D gene: NA
CDR3 protein: CASSSRTETNYGYTF
CDR3 DNA: TGCGCCAGCAGCAGCCGGACAGAAACTAACTATGGCTACACCTTC

V gene: TRBV7-9
clone size: few
J gene: TRBJ2-3
D gene: NA
CDR3 protein: CASSPRGPDTQYF
CDR3 DNA: TGTGCCAGCAGCCCAAGAGGGCCAGATACGCAGTATTTT

V gene: TRBV5-1
clone size: NA
J gene: TRBJ2-5
D gene: TRBD2
CDR3 protein: CASSWESGGAQETQYF
CDR3 DNA: TGCGCCAGCAGCTGGGAAAGCGGGGGGGCTCAAGAGACCCAGTACTTC

V gene: TRBV11-2
clone size: NA
J gene: TRBJ1-1
D gene: TRBD1
CDR3 protein: CASSLGQGGTEAFF
CDR3 DNA: TGTGCCAGCAGCTTAGGACAGGGAGGCACTGAAGCTTTCTTT

V gene: TRBV2
clone size: NA
J gene: TRBJ2-5
D gene: NA
CDR3 protein: CASRDTMYQETQYF
CDR3 DNA: TGTGCCAGCAGGGACACGATGTACCAAGAGACCCAGTACTTC

V gene: TRBV7-3
clone size: NA
J gene: TRBJ1-2
D gene: NA
CDR3 protein: CASSLNAGMRPFYGYTF
CDR3 DNA: TGTGCCAGCAGCTTAAATGCAGGGATGCGCCCCTTCTATGGCTACACCTTC

V gene: TRBV5-1
clone size: NA
J gene: TRBJ1-6
D gene: NA
CDR3 protein: CASSADTSSYNSPLHF
CDR3 DNA: TGCGCCAGCAGCGCAGACACGAGCTCCTATAATTCACCCCTCCACTTT

V gene: TRBV21-1
clone size: NA
J gene: TRBJ1-1
D gene: NA
CDR3 protein: CASSKGSTGGELNTEAFF
CDR3 DNA: TGTGCCAGCAGCAAAGGCTCGACAGGGGGCGAGCTGAACACTGAAGCTTTCTTT

V gene: TRBV5-6
clone size: NA
J gene: TRBJ1-1
D gene: TRBD1
CDR3 protein: CASSRRTGREAFF
CDR3 DNA: TGTGCCAGCAGCCGAAGGACAGGAAGGGAAGCTTTCTTT

V gene: TRBV19
clone size: NA
J gene: TRBJ1-2
D gene: NA
CDR3 protein: CASSPSGRGGYGYTF
CDR3 DNA: TGTGCCAGTAGTCCCTCCGGACGGGGGGGCTATGGCTACACCTTC

V gene: TRBV19
clone size: NA
J gene: TRBJ2-1
D gene: TRBD2
CDR3 protein: CASSMGGLAGPYNEQFF
CDR3 DNA: TGTGCCAGTAGTATGGGCGGGCTAGCGGGTCCTTACAATGAGCAGTTCTTC

V gene: TRBV12-3/TRBV12-4
clone size: once
J gene: TRBJ2-7
D gene: NA
CDR3 protein: CASSLTIDLEQYF
CDR3 DNA: TGTGCCAGCAGTTTAACTATCGACCTCGAGCAGTACTTC

V gene: TRBV7-2
clone size: NA
J gene: TRBJ2-2
D gene: TRBD2
CDR3 protein: CASSSASGVAGELFF
CDR3 DNA: TGTGCCAGCAGCAGTGCTAGCGGGGTGGCCGGGGAGCTGTTTTTT

V gene: TRBV5-8
clone size: NA
J gene: TRBJ2-3
D gene: TRBD2
CDR3 protein: CASSLPGSGPTDTQYF
CDR3 DNA: TGTGCCAGCAGCTTGCCTGGTAGCGGGCCCACAGATACGCAGTATTTT

V gene: TRBV5-1
clone size: NA
J gene: TRBJ2-2
D gene: TRBD2
CDR3 protein: CASSLGTSGGELFF
CDR3 DNA: TGCGCCAGCAGCTTGGGGACTAGCGGCGGGGAGCTGTTTTTT

V gene: TRBV6-5
clone size: NA
J gene: TRBJ2-7
D gene: NA
CDR3 protein: CASRTWGSGPYEQYF
CDR3 DNA: TGTGCCAGCAGGACCTGGGGTAGCGGCCCTTACGAGCAGTACTTC

V gene: TRBV2
clone size: once
J gene: TRBJ2-5
D gene: TRBD2
CDR3 protein: CASGTGGPGGETQYF
CDR3 DNA: TGTGCCAGCGGGACGGGAGGGCCGGGGGGAGAGACCCAGTACTTC

V gene: TRBV5-5
clone size: NA
J gene: TRBJ2-1
D gene: NA
CDR3 protein: CASTSPAGEQFF
CDR3 DNA: TGTGCCAGCACCTCCCCCGCCGGTGAGCAGTTCTTC

V gene: TRBV19
clone size: NA
J gene: TRBJ1-3
D gene: NA
CDR3 protein: CASNPGASSGNTIYF
CDR3 DNA: TGTGCCAGTAATCCAGGGGCAAGCTCTGGAAACACCATATATTTT

V gene: TRBV21-1
clone size: NA
J gene: TRBJ2-7
D gene: NA
CDR3 protein: CASSISGNSRSYEQYF
CDR3 DNA: TGTGCCAGCAGCATCTCAGGGAACAGCCGCTCCTACGAGCAGTACTTC

V gene: TRBV24-1
clone size: NA
J gene: TRBJ1-4
D gene: NA
CDR3 protein: CATSDLLGEKLFF
CDR3 DNA: TGTGCCACCAGTGATTTGCTCGGTGAAAAACTGTTTTTT

V gene: TRBV6-5
clone size: NA
J gene: TRBJ1-6
D gene: NA
CDR3 protein: CASTYSGARNSPLHF
CDR3 DNA: TGTGCCAGCACCTACAGTGGGGCCCGTAATTCACCCCTCCACTTT

V gene: TRBV23-1
clone size: NA
J gene: TRBJ1-2
D gene: NA
CDR3 protein: CASSGFYTF
CDR3 DNA: TGCGCCAGCAGTGGCTTCTACACCTTC

V gene: TRBV18
clone size: NA
J gene: TRBJ1-3
D gene: NA
CDR3 protein: CASSREGSSGNTIYF
CDR3 DNA: TGTGCCAGCTCACGGGAAGGGAGCTCTGGAAACACCATATATTTT

V gene: TRBV5-4
clone size: NA
J gene: TRBJ1-1
D gene: TRBD1
CDR3 protein: CASSRPGQVTEAFF
CDR3 DNA: TGTGCCAGCAGCCGTCCGGGACAGGTGACTGAAGCTTTCTTT

V gene: TRBV2
clone size: NA
J gene: TRBJ2-7
D gene: TRBD2
CDR3 protein: CASSERSGGPYEQYF
CDR3 DNA: TGTGCCAGCAGTGAAAGGAGCGGGGGGCCCTACGAGCAGTACTTC

V gene: TRBV11-3
clone size: NA
J gene: TRBJ2-3
D gene: TRBD1
CDR3 protein: CASSEGTGHTDTQYF
CDR3 DNA: TGTGCCAGCAGCGAAGGGACAGGCCACACAGATACGCAGTATTTT

V gene: TRBV6-6
clone size: NA
J gene: TRBJ2-7
D gene: TRBD1
CDR3 protein: CASSRGQGIDEQYF
CDR3 DNA: TGTGCCAGCAGTAGGGGACAGGGGATCGACGAGCAGTACTTC

V gene: TRBV5-1
clone size: NA
J gene: TRBJ1-2
D gene: TRBD1
CDR3 protein: CASSPGQGEYGYTF
CDR3 DNA: TGCGCCAGCAGCCCGGGACAGGGGGAGTATGGCTACACCTTC

V gene: TRBV19
clone size: NA
J gene: TRBJ2-3
D gene: NA
CDR3 protein: CASRTLPGDTQYF
CDR3 DNA: TGTGCCAGTAGGACCCTCCCGGGGGATACGCAGTATTTT

V gene: TRBV2
clone size: NA
J gene: TRBJ2-3
D gene: TRBD2
CDR3 protein: CASRPRTSGSTDTQYF
CDR3 DNA: TGTGCCAGCAGACCCCGGACTAGCGGGAGCACAGATACGCAGTATTTT